The 5 T cell receptor beta chains below were found in one sample sequenced in a study of T-cell reconstitution after alpha-beta-depleted transplantation in children. Unique molecular identifiers were incorporated during preparation of the TCRbeta library. TCRdb analysed the PCR reads with MiXCR anew, one entry per CDR3 protein. The sample has about 510,000 distinct CDR3 sequences, roughly an eighth seen once. Specimen: PBMCs, mostly from graft donor cells, collected 180 days after TCRalphabeta/CD19-depleted stem cell transplant. The receptor source for this set is a female patient aged 2-15 years who had a stem cell transplant for aplastic anemia, so the T cells may come from the graft donor.

The V and J genes are TRBV3-1 and TRBJ1-5; D might be TRBD1 (6 bases). This CDR3 spans 15 amino acids. Trimming stripped 3 bases from V and 5 bases from J, with 14 bases between. Germline CDR1 LGHDT, CDR2 YNNKEL (reference sequence). The CDR3 loop reads CASSHSDRIHQPQHF. DNA for the CDR3: TGTGCCAGCAGCCACTCCGACAGGATACATCAGCCCCAGCATTTT. Full variable domain (rest looked up from reference TRBV3-1 and TRBJ1-5): DTAVSQTPKYLVTQMGNDKSIKCEQNLGHDTMYWYKQDSKKFLKIMFSYNNKELIINETVPNRFSPKSPDKAHLNLHINSLELGDSAVYFCASSHSDRIHQPQHFGDGTRLSIL.

The chain recombines TRBV20-1 with TRBJ2-5; TRBD1 is a possible D gene (6 bases). The germline CDR1 and CDR2 sequences are DFQATT and SNEGSKA (reference sequence). V lost 5 bases and J 1 base, leaving 14 bases between the germline ends. The CDR3 runs to 14 residues. CDR3 in amino acids: CSAPLTGSQETQYF. The CDR3 DNA reads as TGCAGTGCTCCTCTAACAGGGTCCCAAGAGACCCAGTACTTC.

This clonotype was seen a few times. The chain uses TRBV27 and TRBJ2-5; 7 bases align to TRBD1. The CDR3 covers 12 residues. The germline V gene has CDR1 MNHEY and CDR2 SMNVEV (reference sequence). V lost 8 bases, J lost 5 bases, and 5 bases stayed unmatched. The CDR3 region has the DNA TGTGCCAGCCGGGACAGCCTGGAGACCCAGTACTTC. Translation: CASRDSLETQYF.

This clonotype was recorded a few times. The chain recombines TRBV27 with TRBJ1-2, with D hard to call. Germline CDR1 and CDR2: MNHEY and SMNVEV (reference sequence). Trimming shortened V by 3 bases and J by 3 bases, and 14 bases separated the two germline ends. The CDR3 is made up of 15 amino acids. Here the CDR3 DNA reads TGTGCCAGCAGTTTTAGCGCCGGGGTACACTATGGCTACACCTTC. Its protein is CASSFSAGVHYGYTF.

As for this clonotype: A much larger clone differs from this one at a single base, so this may be a read error. The J gene is TRBJ1-3, the V gene TRBV12-3 or TRBV12-4, with 11 positions matching TRBD1. This CDR3 spans 18 amino acids. CDR3 bases: TGTACCAGCAGTTTCGGGACAGGGGGACAGTACTCTGGAAACACCATATATTTT. Translation: CTSSFGTGGQYSGNTIYF.